Shown below are 24 T cell receptor beta chains from a single sample sequenced in a study of blood T cell repertoires in COVID-19. Sequenced by immunoSEQ multiplex PCR; TCRdb stores in-frame clones only, minus some. The sample lists about 220,000 clones; more than 75% were seen once. The specimen sequenced was peripheral blood. These receptors were obtained from a man aged 35 to 55 with active or convalescent COVID-19.

This chain joins TRBV6-5 and TRBJ2-7; 12 nucleotides match TRBD1. Trimming cost V 6 bases and J 5 bases; bases outside gene matches: 8. The germline CDR1 and CDR2 sequences are MNHEY and SVGAGI. This CDR3 has 15 amino acids. The CDR3 loop is CASSPGTGGTNEQYF. DNA of the CDR3: TGTGCCAGCAGCCCCGGGACAGGGGGCACGAACGAGCAGTACTTC.

The chain uses TRBV28 and TRBJ2-3; D may be TRBD1 (6 bases). V was cut by 3 bases and J by 5 bases, with 18 bases left in between. Per the germline V gene, CDR1 is MDHEN and CDR2 is SYDVKM. The CDR3 runs 16 residues. This CDR3 reads CASSLAQGHDRDTQYF. The DNA of the CDR3 is TGTGCCAGCAGTTTGGCACAGGGACACGACCGAGATACGCAGTATTTT.

This chain connects TRBV7-8 to TRBJ2-3, with D perhaps matching TRBD1 (6 bases). This CDR3 spans 15 amino acids. The V gene lost 5 bases and the J gene lost 1 base, with 13 bases spanning the gap. Per germline, CDR1 SGHVS and CDR2 FQNEAQ. CDR3 region: CASSVRGWGTDTQYF. CDR3 sequence (DNA): TGTGCCAGCAGCGTTAGGGGGTGGGGCACAGATACGCAGTATTTT.

This chain uses TRBV5-6 with TRBJ2-5, with a possible D match to TRBD1 (6 bases). Germline V CDR1 and CDR2: SGHDT, YYEEEE. V shed 4 bases and J shed 2 bases, with 12 bases lying between them. This CDR3 spans 14 amino acids. The CDR3 loop is CASSPSDRQETQYF. CDR3 DNA: TGTGCCAGCAGCCCCTCTGACAGGCAAGAGACCCAGTACTTC. Combining the CDR3 with reference TRBV5-6 and TRBJ2-5 gives the whole variable domain DAGVTQSPTHLIKTRGQQVTLRCSPKSGHDTVSWYQQALGQGPQFIFQYYEEEERQRGNFPDRFSGHQFPNYSSELNVNALLLGDSALYLCASSPSDRQETQYFGPGTRLLVL.

This chain links TRBV7-3 with TRBJ2-3, with D perhaps matching TRBD1 (6 bases). Germline V gives CDR1 SGHTA, CDR2 FQGTGA. Between the trimmed V and J ends, which lost 3 bases and 1 base, there was a span of 8 bases. The CDR3 spans 14 residues. The DNA for the CDR3 is TGTGCCAGCAGCTTTGAGGGGGGCACAGATACGCAGTATTTT. This translates into CASSFEGGTDTQYF.

V and J are TRBV19 and TRBJ2-7; D is unclear. Trimming stripped 7 bases from V and 0 bases from J, with 16 bases between. The CDR3 extends over 15 amino acids. Looked up from germline, CDR1 is LNHDA and CDR2 is SQIVND (reference sequence). CDR3 amino acids: CASNYGVDSSYEQYF. The CDR3 DNA follows: TGTGCCAGTAATTATGGAGTGGATAGCTCCTACGAGCAGTACTTC.

The table lists this clone with a few counts. The V and J genes are TRBV16 and TRBJ2-5; D not resolved. Germline CDR1 and CDR2: KGHSY and FQNENV. With 0 bases removed from V and 5 bases from J, the gap between germline ends came to 4 bases. This CDR3 has 12 amino acids. As DNA, the CDR3 is TGTGCCAGCAGCCAATCCGTGGAGACCCAGTACTTC. It specifies CASSQSVETQYF.

V gene TRBV7-8 combines with J gene TRBJ2-7; tentatively, D is TRBD2 (7 bases). Germline CDR1 reads SGHVS; CDR2 reads FQNEAQ. Trimming removed 5 bases from V and 7 bases from J, with 21 bases in between. This CDR3 has 15 amino acids. CDR3 nucleotide sequence: TGTGCCAGCAGCGAGGGGGGGGTGCTCTCTCGGGAGCAGTACTTC. It codes for CASSEGGVLSREQYF.

The rearrangement joins TRBV27 to TRBJ2-5; D may be TRBD2 (6 bases). The V end lost 4 bases, the J end lost 5 bases, and 14 bases lay between the germline ends. Germline V gives CDR1 MNHEY, CDR2 SMNVEV (reference sequence). This CDR3 contains 14 residues. CDR3 in amino acids: CASSYREWSETQYF. For the CDR3, the DNA is TGTGCCAGCAGTTACCGGGAGTGGTCGGAGACCCAGTACTTC.

The rearrangement joins TRBV7-2 to TRBJ2-7; 8 nucleotides line up with TRBD2. From germline, CDR1 is SGHTA and CDR2 FQGNSA. The CDR3 spans 15 residues. Trimming took 3 bases from V and 1 from J; bases not matched to a gene: 5. The CDR3 DNA follows: TGTGCCAGCAGCTTCGGAATAGCGGGGTCCTACGAGCAGTACTTC. It yields the protein CASSFGIAGSYEQYF. Based on the CDR3 plus reference TRBV7-2 and TRBJ2-7, the full variable domain is GAGVSQSPSNKVTEKGKDVELRCDPISGHTALYWYRQSLGQGLEFLIYFQGNSAPDKSGLPSDRFSAERTGGSVSTLTIQRTQQEDSAVYLCASSFGIAGSYEQYFGPGTRLTVT.

The rearrangement joins TRBV5-1 to TRBJ2-7; 7 bases are a match to TRBD2. This CDR3 region has 13 residues. V trimming: 2 bases; J trimming: 7 bases; junction bases outside the gene matches: 6. Looked up from germline, CDR1 is SGHRS and CDR2 is YFSETQ. CDR3 sequence (DNA): TGCGCCAGCAGCTTTGGCGGGAGTAGTGAGCAGTACTTC. Translated, it gives CASSFGGSSEQYF.

This sequence joins TRBV6-1 and TRBJ1-2, with a weak D call TRBD1 (6 bases). Trimming shortened V by 3 bases and J by 8 bases, and 13 bases separated the two germline ends. This CDR3 contains 13 residues. Germline V gene lookup returns CDR1 MNHNS and CDR2 SASEGT. The CDR3 protein is CASSDYQGWGYTF. CDR3 sequence (DNA): TGTGCCAGCAGTGATTACCAGGGGTGGGGCTACACCTTC.

This rearrangement joins TRBV3-1 (or the pseudogene TRBV3-2) to TRBJ2-1; TRBD1 matches 10 bases. Trimming removed 4 bases from V and 3 bases from J; junction bases left unmatched: 6. CDR3 length equals 16 residues. CDR1 is LGHDT and CDR2 is YNNKEL in the germline V gene (reference sequence). CDR3 residues: CASSPRTGGYYNEQFF. The CDR3, as DNA: TGTGCCAGCAGCCCCCGGACAGGGGGTTACTACAATGAGCAGTTCTTC.

The chain combines TRBV5-1 with TRBJ2-3, with TRBD1 as a possible D gene (6 bases). Trimming removed 6 bases from V and 5 bases from J, with 16 bases in between. CDR3 size: 14 residues. Germline V gene data show CDR1 as SGHRS and CDR2 as YFSETQ. DNA of the CDR3: TGCGCCAGCAACCTGGACAGTCTGGGAGATACGCAGTATTTT. As protein: CASNLDSLGDTQYF.

The CDR3 is CASSEAGRGSNTEAFF. The CDR3 coding sequence is TGTGCCAGCAGTGAAGCGGGTAGGGGGAGCAACACTGAAGCTTTCTTT. The chain recombines TRBV2 with TRBJ1-1, with TRBD1 as a possible D gene (6 bases). Trimming took 0 bases from V and 2 from J, leaving 13 bases between them. Germline V gives CDR1 SNHLY, CDR2 FYNNEI. This CDR3 spans 16 amino acids.

The chain couples TRBV3-1 (or the pseudogene TRBV3-2) to TRBJ2-1, with D perhaps TRBD2 (5 bases). The germline CDR1 and CDR2 sequences are LGHDT and YNNKEL (reference sequence). V was clipped by 6 bases and J by 10 bases, with 16 bases between them. The CDR3 runs to 13 residues. The CDR3: CASSSVSGGEQFF. For the CDR3, the DNA is TGTGCCAGCAGTTCCGTCTCTGGAGGCGAGCAGTTCTTC.

This sequence joins TRBV18 and TRBJ2-2; a possible D gene is TRBD1 (6 bases). The germline V gene encodes CDR1 KGHSH and CDR2 LQKENI. This CDR3 is built from 13 residues. V lost 3 bases and J 4 bases, leaving 6 bases between the germline ends. The CDR3 spells CASSPRGTGELFF. CDR3 bases: TGTGCCAGCTCACCCAGGGGCACCGGGGAGCTGTTTTTT.

The J gene is TRBJ2-7, the V gene TRBV5-4; D possibly corresponds to TRBD2 (6 bases). Germline CDR1 SGHNT, CDR2 YYREEE (reference sequence). V lost 4 bases, J lost 6 bases, and 14 bases lay in between. CDR3 size: 13 residues. As DNA, the CDR3 is TGTGCCAGCAGCCGACCGCAGGGAGGCGAGCAGTACTTC. It specifies CASSRPQGGEQYF. The variable domain in full, with the rest retrieved from reference TRBV5-4 and TRBJ2-7, is ETGVTQSPTHLIKTRGQQVTLRCSSQSGHNTVSWYQQALGQGPQFIFQYYREEENGRGNFPPRFSGLQFPNYSSELNVNALELDDSALYLCASSRPQGGEQYFGPGTRLTVT.

This chain uses TRBV28 with TRBJ2-5; TRBD1 aligns across 8 bases. The CDR3 is 15 amino acids. Germline CDR1 is MDHEN and CDR2 is SYDVKM. The ends lost 3 bases at V and 4 bases at J; junction bases unmatched: 7. The CDR3 bases are TGTGCCAGCAGTTTTACCGGGACAGGTGGAGAGACCCAGTACTTC. As protein: CASSFTGTGGETQYF.

The chain has TRBV28 and TRBJ1-2; D is ambiguous. Trimming stripped 6 bases from V and 4 bases from J, with 12 bases between. The CDR3 covers 13 residues. CDR1 and CDR2 (germline): MDHEN, SYDVKM. CDR3 residues: CASRTGLGYGYTF. The CDR3 DNA sequence: TGTGCCAGCAGGACTGGTTTGGGCTATGGCTACACCTTC.

The rearrangement uses TRBV30 and TRBJ2-6; 12 bases align to TRBD2. V trimming: 2 bases; J trimming: 0 bases; junction bases outside the gene matches: 5. CDR3 length equals 18 residues. Germline V gives CDR1 GTSNPN, CDR2 SVGIG (reference sequence). CDR3: CAWSKGLAGSSGANVLTF. CDR3 in DNA: TGTGCCTGGAGTAAAGGACTAGCGGGGAGCTCTGGGGCCAACGTCCTGACTTTC.

V gene TRBV6-1 combines with J gene TRBJ2-5, with 9 bases matching TRBD2. The CDR3 runs to 17 residues. V was clipped by 1 base and J by 5 bases; unmatched bases: 11. Germline-derived CDR1 and CDR2 are MNHNS and SASEGT. The CDR3 sequence: CASSEGLTSGPSETQYF. The CDR3, as DNA: TGTGCCAGCAGTGAAGGCCTGACTAGCGGCCCCTCGGAGACCCAGTACTTC.

The chain couples TRBV2 to TRBJ2-6; 7 nucleotides align to TRBD1. CDR1 is SNHLY and CDR2 is FYNNEI in the germline V gene. Trimming at V came to 9 bases and at J to 2 bases, leaving 4 bases not matched to a gene. There are 14 residues in the CDR3. CDR3 in DNA: TGTGCCAGTACAGGGGTCCCTGGGGCCAACGTCCTGACTTTC. Translating it yields CASTGVPGANVLTF.

The chain uses TRBV5-1 and TRBJ2-3; D is uncertain. V gave up 2 bases and J gave up 2 bases, with 9 bases separating them. The CDR3 covers 14 residues. Germline V lookup: CDR1 SGHRS, CDR2 YFSETQ. This chain's CDR3 is CASSLLAVTDTQYF. Written as DNA, the CDR3 is TGCGCCAGCAGCTTATTAGCCGTCACAGATACGCAGTATTTT.